This entry is about one TCR beta chain. Its antigen is as yet unknown. This sample was included in a study of cytomegalovirus exposure and HLA in healthy donors. General observations from the study: The study listed around 150 cytomegalovirus-associated TCR beta chains. In vitro assays verified that a few CMV-associated chains recognized CMV antigens specifically. Several top significant clusters appeared, in a later analysis, to be linked to common viral pathogens. In a later analysis, DRB1 alleles had the most associated TCRs; HLA-C alleles the fewest.

The V end was cut by 0 bases, the J end by 5 bases, with 20 bases between. CDR1 and CDR2 from the germline V gene are SGDLS and YYNGEE. CDR3 length: 18 amino acids. Amplification used 60 Vbeta primers and 13 Jbeta primers. Assay: immunoSEQ multiplex PCR; the TCRdb copy retains only in-frame clones and omits some. The sample contains approximately 190,000 clones, 84% of which appear only once. The specimen was PBMCs. The chain is built from TRBV9 and TRBJ1-4, with D possibly matching TRBD1 (5 bases). This sequence was found in a woman in her fifties or sixties in good health and CMV-seropositive. CDR3 coding DNA: TGTGCCAGCAGCGTAGGGTCCCGCGGAGGGGCAAGAAATGAAAAACTGTTTTTT. This encodes CASSVGSRGGARNEKLFF.